The clone carrying this T cell receptor beta chain was seen ten or more times. Its antigen is unidentified. These data originate in a study of regulatory T cells in long-lasting Graves disease. Overall study context: For under 3 months, newly diagnosed Graves' patients had been taking antithyroid drugs. Overall study findings and caveats: Lower TCR diversity characterized persistent Graves' patients relative to newly diagnosed patients. Persistent patients shared more public clonotypes (under 3,000) than newly diagnosed patients (about 940).

Time point denoted: newly diagnosed GD, antithyroid drugs for less than 3 months. Scientists built the TCR library using RNA that was extracted from PBMCs. Arm-PCR of CDR3 regions with iRepertoire HTBI primers generated TCR beta libraries. One entry per CDR3 protein, called by TCRdb with MiXCR from the multiplex PCR reads. The sample holds 350,000 to 450,000 distinct CDR3 sequences, approximately 12% seen once. The data also belong to a second study, concerning T cells in Graves' hyperthyroidism and ophthalmopathy. Turning to that study: First-round RT-PCR of the TCR CDR3 relied on the HTBI primer set.

Sequencing was performed on peripheral blood mononuclear cells (PBMCs), taken at new diagnosis, from a patient treated with antithyroid drugs. The clonotype originates from a woman aged 18-35 years with Graves disease.

CDR3 in DNA: TGTGCCAGCAGCACCCGCCCGGCTAGTGAAGCTTTCTTT. Protein: CASSTRPASEAFF. The rearrangement uses TRBV7-2 and TRBJ1-1; D gene uncertain. The CDR3 runs to 13 residues. Per the germline V gene, CDR1 is SGHTA and CDR2 is FQGNSA. Deletions cut 5 bases from V and 7 bases from J, with 14 bases between.